This is a list of T cell receptor beta chains from one sample in a study of identical twins. TCRdb redid the calling of the 5' RACE reads with MiXCR, one entry per CDR3 protein. The sample lists more than 600,000 distinct CDR3 sequences, roughly 20% occurring once. These same data were also listed under a study on T cells expressing NK-cell markers.

Sequenced input: PBMCs. Receptor source: a woman between 18 and 29 years old in good health. Each CDR3 is given with its conserved first and last residue. D genes are given only for firm matches. For some rows the clone size is stated as once, few or many, or as a class when expanded; others skip it.

D gene	clone size	V gene	J gene	CDR3 protein	CDR3 DNA
-	-	TRBV18	TRBJ2-7	CASSPLESYEQYF	TGTGCCAGCTCACCACTAGAGTCCTACGAGCAGTACTTC
TRBD2	-	TRBV12-3/TRBV12-4	TRBJ2-5	CASSFFLAGGQETQYF	TGTGCCAGCAGTTTTTTCCTAGCGGGGGGCCAAGAGACCCAGTACTTC
-	-	TRBV6-6	TRBJ1-1	CASSPLPDLEAFF	TGTGCCAGCAGTCCCCTCCCGGACCTGGAAGCTTTCTTT
-	few	TRBV5-6	TRBJ2-1	CASSLGGTAGFPNNEQFF	TGTGCCAGCAGCTTGGGCGGGACCGCGGGGTTTCCGAACAATGAGCAGTTCTTC
-	few	TRBV6-5	TRBJ2-7	CASSRGGDEQYF	TGTGCCAGCAGTAGAGGGGGGGACGAGCAGTACTTC
-	few	TRBV7-9	TRBJ1-2	CASSLYGPEINGYTF	TGTGCCAGCAGCTTATACGGACCGGAGATCAATGGCTACACCTTC
-	many	TRBV12-3/TRBV12-4	TRBJ2-7	CASSLVMAEQYF	TGTGCCAGCAGTTTAGTGATGGCCGAGCAGTACTTC
TRBD2	few	TRBV6-1	TRBJ2-2	CASSRRRGGSRYTGELFF	TGTGCCAGCAGTCGTAGGAGGGGAGGGTCCCGATACACCGGGGAGCTGTTTTTT
-	few	TRBV12-3/TRBV12-4	TRBJ2-1	CASSLILGRPSYNEQFF	TGTGCCAGCAGCCTCATCCTCGGCAGGCCGTCCTACAATGAGCAGTTCTTC
TRBD2	few	TRBV28	TRBJ2-7	CASSSRTSGSRAYEQYF	TGTGCCAGCAGCAGTAGGACTAGCGGGAGTAGAGCCTACGAGCAGTACTTC
-	-	TRBV29-1	TRBJ2-1	CSVLPRSYNEQFF	TGCAGCGTTCTTCCCCGCTCCTACAATGAGCAGTTCTTC
-	-	TRBV29-1	TRBJ1-1	CSPPKNTEAFF	TGCAGCCCCCCTAAGAACACTGAAGCTTTCTTT
TRBD1	few	TRBV9	TRBJ2-1	CASSVVGQGSGEQFF	TGTGCCAGCAGCGTAGTTGGACAGGGTAGTGGTGAGCAGTTCTTC
-	few	TRBV14	TRBJ2-5	CASSQVPGRETQYF	TGTGCCAGCAGCCAAGTTCCTGGCAGGGAGACCCAGTACTTC
TRBD1	few	TRBV5-1	TRBJ2-7	CASSLSRDSRNFYEQYF	TGCGCCAGCAGCTTGAGCCGGGACAGTCGAAATTTCTACGAGCAGTACTTC
-	-	TRBV3-1	TRBJ1-1	CASSPRWTAASDLVNTEAFF	TGTGCCAGCAGCCCCCGCTGGACAGCAGCCTCAGATCTCGTGAACACTGAAGCTTTCTTT
-	few	TRBV12-3/TRBV12-4	TRBJ1-1	CASRPQQNTEAFF	TGTGCCAGCAGGCCACAGCAGAACACTGAAGCTTTCTTT
-	many	TRBV14	TRBJ2-1	CASSRGGLTYNEQFF	TGTGCCAGCAGCCGAGGGGGTCTCACCTACAATGAGCAGTTCTTC
-	many	TRBV12-3/TRBV12-4	TRBJ2-5	CASSLRGKETQYF	TGTGCCAGCAGTTTACGGGGGAAAGAGACCCAGTACTTC
-	few	TRBV7-9	TRBJ1-3	CASSSLVIGNTIYF	TGTGCCAGCAGCTCACTAGTTATTGGAAACACCATATATTTT
TRBD1	few	TRBV20-1	TRBJ1-2	CSVGTGGFYGYTF	TGCAGTGTCGGGACAGGGGGCTTCTATGGCTACACCTTC
TRBD2	many	TRBV2	TRBJ2-7	CASRRTSGGYEQYF	TGTGCCAGTAGAAGGACTAGCGGGGGGTACGAGCAGTACTTC
TRBD1	-	TRBV30	TRBJ1-1	CAWSGQGNTEAFF	TGTGCCTGGAGTGGACAGGGGAACACTGAAGCTTTCTTT
-	few	TRBV7-2	TRBJ2-7	CASSLVGGLSSYEQYF	TGTGCCAGCAGCTTAGTTGGGGGGTTAAGCTCCTACGAGCAGTACTTC
-	few	TRBV6-5	TRBJ2-7	CASSFTRGPSYEQYF	TGTGCCAGCAGTTTTACTCGGGGGCCCTCCTACGAGCAGTACTTC
-	-	TRBV10-3	TRBJ1-5	CAISESGELGPQHF	TGTGCCATCAGTGAGTCCGGGGAATTGGGGCCCCAGCATTTT
TRBD1	few	TRBV12-5	TRBJ1-4	CASGPGPGQGNEKLFF	TGTGCTAGTGGTCCGGGACCGGGACAGGGGAATGAAAAACTGTTTTTT
-	-	TRBV6-1	TRBJ2-7	CASSPGGVPSYDGQYF	TGTGCCAGCAGTCCCGGTGGAGTACCCTCCTACGACGGGCAGTACTTC
-	few	TRBV30	TRBJ1-1	CAWSLLTGAFF	TGTGCCTGGAGCCTATTAACGGGAGCTTTCTTT
-	-	TRBV5-1	TRBJ2-5	CASSLDEGRSEETQYF	TGCGCCAGCAGCTTGGACGAGGGGAGGTCAGAAGAGACCCAGTACTTC
-	-	TRBV6-2/TRBV6-3	TRBJ1-6	CASSPQGTRTLAGYNSPLHF	TGTGCCAGCAGTCCCCAGGGGACCCGGACCTTGGCAGGCTATAATTCACCCCTCCACTTT
-	many	TRBV27	TRBJ1-6	CASNRAPNSPLHF	TGTGCCAGCAACCGGGCACCTAATTCACCCCTCCACTTT
TRBD2	few	TRBV6-2/TRBV6-3	TRBJ2-1	CASSLGLLAMSSYNEQFF	TGTGCCAGCAGTTTGGGCTTACTAGCGATGAGCTCCTACAATGAGCAGTTCTTC
-	-	TRBV10-3	TRBJ2-1	CAVAGAEQFF	TGTGCCGTCGCCGGGGCAGAACAGTTCTTC
TRBD1	-	TRBV3-1	TRBJ1-2	CATPPRDRDGYTF	TGTGCTACTCCCCCCCGGGACAGAGATGGCTACACCTTC
-	-	TRBV5-1	TRBJ2-3	CASSLAPGHTDTQYF	TGCGCCAGCAGCTTGGCCCCGGGACACACAGATACGCAGTATTTT
-	-	TRBV4-2	TRBJ2-3	CASSHSGSYTDTQYF	TGTGCCAGCAGCCATAGCGGCAGCTACACAGATACGCAGTATTTT
TRBD2	-	TRBV20-1	TRBJ2-3	CSARGLAGGTTDTQYF	TGCAGTGCTAGAGGACTAGCGGGGGGGACCACAGATACGCAGTATTTT
TRBD2	-	TRBV24-1	TRBJ2-5	CATSDSLAGETQYF	TGTGCCACCAGTGATTCGCTAGCGGGAGAGACCCAGTACTTC
-	-	TRBV2	TRBJ2-1	CASSNKNEQFF	TGTGCCAGCAGTAACAAAAATGAGCAGTTCTTC
-	-	TRBV5-1	TRBJ2-3	CASSLGSQYTDTQYF	TGCGCCAGCAGCTTGGGTTCCCAGTACACAGATACGCAGTATTTT
TRBD2	-	TRBV5-1	TRBJ2-4	CASSLAGGSVNIQYF	TGCGCCAGCAGCTTGGCCGGCGGGAGTGTGAACATTCAGTACTTC
TRBD2	many	TRBV7-2	TRBJ2-3	CASSPPSGRHSDTQYF	TGTGCCAGCAGCCCACCTAGCGGGAGGCACTCGGATACGCAGTATTTT
-	-	TRBV12-3/TRBV12-4	TRBJ2-7	CASSLAGIAYEQYF	TGTGCCAGCAGTTTAGCGGGGATCGCCTACGAGCAGTACTTC
-	-	TRBV3-1	TRBJ2-1	CASSHNKDTGHNEQFF	TGTGCCAGCAGCCACAACAAAGACACGGGGCACAATGAGCAGTTCTTC
TRBD2	many	TRBV11-2	TRBJ2-2	CASSLQGLAGESAGELFF	TGTGCCAGCAGCTTGCAGGGACTAGCGGGAGAAAGTGCCGGGGAGCTGTTTTTT
-	few	TRBV29-1	TRBJ2-4	CSVEPQLAKNIQYF	TGCAGCGTTGAACCCCAACTAGCCAAAAACATTCAGTACTTC
-	-	TRBV20-1	TRBJ2-4	CSARVAGGRDIQYF	TGCAGTGCTAGAGTAGCAGGCGGAAGGGACATTCAGTACTTC
-	few	TRBV11-1	TRBJ2-1	CASSLEWYKRRAYNEQFF	TGTGCCAGCAGCTTGGAGTGGTACAAGCGGAGAGCCTACAATGAGCAGTTCTTC
TRBD1	-	TRBV18	TRBJ2-1	CASSHPGQGTYNEQFF	TGTGCCAGCTCACATCCGGGACAGGGCACCTACAATGAGCAGTTCTTC
-	few	TRBV6-4	TRBJ1-2	CASSDSGRGYGYTF	TGTGCCAGCAGTGACTCAGGCAGGGGCTATGGCTACACCTTC
TRBD1	few	TRBV12-3/TRBV12-4	TRBJ1-2	CASRPTGVTGGYTF	TGTGCCAGCAGACCAACAGGGGTTACGGGTGGCTACACCTTC
-	few	TRBV9	TRBJ1-2	CASSVGSANYGYTF	TGTGCCAGCAGCGTAGGATCCGCTAACTATGGCTACACCTTC
TRBD1	-	TRBV14	TRBJ2-7	CASSRTWTGGYEQYF	TGTGCCAGCAGCCGGACTTGGACAGGGGGCTACGAGCAGTACTTC
-	few	TRBV10-3	TRBJ2-1	CASAGMRAGEQFF	TGTGCCAGCGCGGGGATGCGCGCAGGGGAGCAGTTCTTC
-	-	TRBV4-3	TRBJ1-1	CASSQEISKPLF	TGCGCCAGCAGCCAAGAAATATCGAAACCGCTATTT
TRBD2	few	TRBV29-1	TRBJ2-1	CSVPSGLSSYNEQFF	TGCAGCGTTCCTAGCGGGTTGAGCTCCTACAATGAGCAGTTCTTC
-	-	TRBV9	TRBJ2-3	CASSVGLTGEDTQYF	TGTGCCAGCAGCGTAGGACTGACTGGGGAAGATACGCAGTATTTT
-	few	TRBV12-3/TRBV12-4	TRBJ1-1	CASSTVSSRGTEAFF	TGTGCCAGCAGTACCGTATCGAGCCGGGGCACTGAAGCTTTCTTT
-	few	TRBV6-1	TRBJ2-3	CASTQITGTLDPDTQYF	TGTGCCAGCACCCAAATAACCGGGACATTAGACCCAGATACGCAGTATTTT